This passage covers 28 T cell receptor beta chains from one sample sequenced in a study of tumor-infiltrating lymphocytes in primary liver carcinoma. TCR beta cDNA was reverse-transcribed from roughly 520 ng of total RNA. The reaction used a constant-region primer and ProtoScript II reverse transcriptase. Slightly modified ARM-PCR with three nested multiplex PCR rounds yielded TCR beta libraries. The first two PCR rounds used TRBV1-TRBV30 primers with a Cbeta primer, about 9 cycles each. MiXCR, run by TCRdb on the multiplex PCR reads, gives a single entry per CDR3 protein. The data hold over 100,000 distinct CDR3 sequences, with roughly 75% observed a single time. Investigators took RNA and DNA out together from 20-30 mg of unsorted bulk tissue. The specimen was tumor-adjacent normal liver tissue. Receptor source: a woman aged 60-75 years with primary liver carcinoma and hepatitis B virus infection.

This clonotype was recorded at least ten times. The rearrangement links TRBV5-1 to TRBJ2-1, with no clear D. The germline gives CDR1 SGHRS, CDR2 YFSETQ. V was cut by 0 bases and J by 4 bases, with 8 bases left in between. The CDR3 is 14 amino acids. CDR3 bases: TGCGCCAGCAGCTTGGATATACAGTACAATGAGCAGTTCTTC. This gives the protein CASSLDIQYNEQFF.

This clonotype has at least ten counts. The genes are TRBV14 and TRBJ1-3, with D possibly TRBD1 on 6 matching bases. V lost 0 bases and J 4 bases, leaving 16 bases between the germline ends. Germline V lookup: CDR1 SGHDN, CDR2 FVKESK. The CDR3 consists of 17 residues. The CDR3 DNA sequence: TGTGCCAGCAGCCAAGAAGGGACACGGCGAAGGGGAAACACCATATATTTT. Translating gives CASSQEGTRRRGNTIYF.

V gene TRBV12-3 or TRBV12-4 combines with J gene TRBJ2-5; D is ambiguous. CDR3 size: 13 residues. The ends were cut back, 0 bases at V and 5 bases at J, with 7 bases in the middle. CDR3 bases: TGTGCCAGCAGTTTAGCAGTAGTGGAGACCCAGTACTTC. Residues: CASSLAVVETQYF.

This clonotype occurred many times. The chain recombines TRBV12-3 or TRBV12-4 with TRBJ2-2, with a weak D call TRBD1 (5 bases). The CDR3 sequence is 13 residues long. With 6 bases removed from V and 4 bases from J, the gap between germline ends came to 9 bases. CDR3 nucleotide sequence: TGTGCCAGCAGCCGACAGATCACCGGGGAGCTGTTTTTT. It yields the protein CASSRQITGELFF.

As concerns this clonotype: Germline is not matched at one junction end, which may reflect a read error. This chain joins TRBV29-1 and TRBJ2-1; 7 nucleotides match TRBD1. CDR1 and CDR2 (germline): SQVTM, ANQGSEA. This CDR3 comprises 14 residues. CDR3 DNA sequence: TGCAGCGTTATGACAGGGAGCTCCTACAATGAGCAACTCTTC. Amino acids: CSVMTGSSYNEQLF.

Turning to this clonotype: Lacking the conserved final phenylalanine or tryptophan, this CDR3 likely reflects a read error. This rearrangement joins TRBV11-1 to TRBJ2-2; no clear D gene. This CDR3 has 14 amino acids. The germline V gene has CDR1 SGHAT and CDR2 FQDESV (reference sequence). V lost 6 bases to trimming and J lost 7 bases, with 15 bases between them. CDR3 in amino acids: CASRPRLDIGELFS. The CDR3 nucleotides are TGTGCCAGCAGACCGAGGCTTGACATCGGGGAGCTGTTTTCT.

This chain connects TRBV5-6 to TRBJ2-2, with D possibly being TRBD2 (6 bases). The length of the CDR3 is 16 residues. In germline, CDR1 is SGHDT, CDR2 YYEEEE. V lost 1 base, J lost 8 bases, and 18 bases lay in between. This CDR3 reads CASSLMGGTTTGELFF. The CDR3 coding sequence is TGTGCCAGCAGCTTGATGGGCGGGACCACAACAGGGGAGCTGTTTTTT.

This clonotype was counted many times. V is TRBV5-4 and J is TRBJ1-1, with D unresolved. The CDR3 covers 13 residues. Germline-derived CDR1 and CDR2 are SGHNT and YYREEE (reference sequence). The V end lost 1 base, the J end lost 1 base, and 5 bases lay between the germline ends. Written as DNA, the CDR3 is TGTGCCAGCAGCTTGCGGACGAACACTGAAGCTTTCTTT. Protein: CASSLRTNTEAFF.

This clonotype was counted a few times. This rearrangement joins TRBV21-1 to TRBJ2-4; the D call of TRBD1 is as the table states it, not checked on the DNA. TRBV21-1 is classified as a pseudogene. The CDR3 runs to 18 residues. The CDR3 reads CASSKADRGRVAKNIQYF. The CDR3 DNA is TGTGCCAGCAGCAAAGCCGACAGGGGGCGCGTCGCCAAAAACATTCAGTACTTC.

Comment on this clonotype: The junction does not match germline at one end; this may be a read error. The chain is built from TRBV11-2 and TRBJ2-1, with 13 bases lining up with TRBD2. The CDR3 contains 18 residues. Germline V gene data show CDR1 as SGHAT and CDR2 as FQNNGV. The CDR3 here is CASCLNTGLAGAYNEQFF. CDR3 nucleotides: TGTGCCAGCTGCTTAAACACCGGACTAGCGGGAGCTTACAATGAGCAGTTCTTC.

The chain employs TRBV11-2 and TRBJ2-7; TRBD1 agrees at 7 bases. Germline CDR1 reads SGHAT; CDR2 reads FQNNGV. Unmatched junction bases numbered 18, after V lost 9 bases and J lost 10 bases. The CDR3 loop spans 14 amino acids. CDR3 DNA: TGTGCCAGTAGCCCCGGACAGGCATGGGGCGAACAGTACTTC. Encoded protein: CASSPGQAWGEQYF.

This clonotype was seen once. This may be a read error: a much more frequent sequence differs by one nucleotide. V is TRBV11-2 and J is TRBJ2-1; D is ambiguous. V shed 3 bases and J shed 5 bases, with 11 bases lying between them. This CDR3 has 14 amino acids. Germline CDR1 and CDR2: SGHAT and FQNNGV. This CDR3 is CASSLSRFDNEQFF. CDR3 in DNA: TGTGCCAGCAGCTTGTCGAGGTTCGACAATGAGCAGTTCTTC.

By share of the sample, this clonotype is medium-sized. The rearrangement joins TRBV11-2 to TRBJ2-7, with a tentative D call TRBD2 (5 bases). The germline V gene encodes CDR1 SGHAT and CDR2 FQNNGV. V dropped 3 bases and J dropped 2 bases, with 5 bases sitting between them. The CDR3 is made up of 12 amino acids. In nucleotides, the CDR3 is TGTGCCAGCAGCTTGAGGGCCTACGAGCAGTACTTC. Its translation: CASSLRAYEQYF.

This clonotype has a handful of counts. A single base separates this from a much larger clone, so it may be a read error. The chain carries TRBV6-6 and TRBJ2-4; TRBD2 matches 11 bases. The germline V gene encodes CDR1 MNHNY and CDR2 SVGAGI (reference sequence). The CDR3 consists of 16 residues. V was clipped by 6 bases and J by 9 bases; unmatched bases: 13. CDR3 sequence reads: CASSPGTSGMQGIQYF. The CDR3 DNA reads TGTGCCAGCAGCCCCGGGACTAGCGGTATGCAGGGCATTCAGTACTTC.

This clonotype has only one observation. The junction shows a germline mismatch at one end, possibly a read error. The chain joins TRBV11-2 to TRBJ2-5; D gene ambiguous. The CDR3 is 16 amino acids. Germline V lookup: CDR1 SGHAT, CDR2 FQNNGV. In DNA form, the CDR3 reads TGTGCCAGTAGCTACTCCCATGGTAGCAGGAGAGAGACCCAGTACTTC. Protein product: CASSYSHGSRRETQYF.

Details on this clonotype: This sequence may be a read error, since a much larger clone differs from it by one base. Written as DNA, the CDR3 is TGTGCCAGCAGACCTACTGGCGGGAGGGTCCACAATGAGCAGTTCTTC. Translated: CASRPTGGRVHNEQFF. This rearrangement joins TRBV7-9 to TRBJ2-1, with TRBD2 matching 9 bases. The ends lost 6 bases at V and 5 bases at J; junction bases unmatched: 11. CDR1 and CDR2 (germline): SEHNR, FQNEAQ (reference sequence). The CDR3 has 16 amino acids.

This clonotype was seen ten or more times. The CDR3 sequence is CSVTTNRIPFF. In DNA form, the CDR3 reads TGCAGCGTAACGACAAACCGGATCCCGTTCTTC. The chain is built from TRBV29-1 and TRBJ2-1; D is unclear. The CDR3 runs to 11 residues. The germline V gene encodes CDR1 SQVTM and CDR2 ANQGSEA. Trimming removed 6 bases from V and 15 bases from J, with 18 bases in between.

The chain is built from TRBV6-2 or TRBV6-3 and TRBJ2-7, with D maybe TRBD2 (5 bases). Deletions cut 5 bases from V and 10 bases from J, with 27 bases between. This CDR3 contains 16 residues. Germline assignment: CDR1 MNHEY and CDR2 SVGEGT. In DNA form, the CDR3 reads TGTGCCAGCAGTCTCGGGATTAGCGAGAGATGGTGGGAACAGTACTTC. Translation: CASSLGISERWWEQYF.

The chain is built from TRBV4-2 and TRBJ2-5, with 8 nucleotides matching TRBD2. V was pared by 4 bases and J by 3 bases, with 7 bases of the junction left unmatched. Germline CDR1 and CDR2: LGHNA and YNFKEQ. The CDR3 is 15 amino acids. Here the CDR3 DNA reads TGTGCCAGCAGCCGAACGGGAGGGGAAGAAGAGACCCAGTACTTC. Translation: CASSRTGGEEETQYF.

The V call is TRBV6-5, the J call TRBJ1-1, with a possible D match to TRBD1 (6 bases). From germline, CDR1 is MNHEY and CDR2 SVGAGI. Trimming pared 6 bases from V and 1 base from J, leaving 15 bases between. This CDR3 comprises 15 residues. The CDR3 DNA reads as TGTGCCAGCAGCTGTAGGACAGTTTCGAACACTGAAGCTTTCTTT. Amino acid sequence: CASSCRTVSNTEAFF.

This clonotype was seen once. A read error may produce the germline difference seen at one junction end. The chain recombines TRBV29-1 with TRBJ1-1; 8 bases fit TRBD1. CDR1 and CDR2 (germline): SQVTM, ANQGSEA. The CDR3 consists of 16 residues. The CDR3 loop reads CCVGGKTGDGNTEAFF. Written as DNA, the CDR3 is TGCTGCGTCGGAGGAAAGACAGGGGATGGGAACACTGAAGCTTTCTTT.

As regards this clonotype: The limits of the CDR3 on the DNA are not certain, so only TCRdb's listed CDR3 is given. The chain employs TRBV29-1 and TRBJ2-2. The CDR3 has 13 residues if both end residues are counted. Per germline, CDR1 SQVTM and CDR2 ANQGSEA. CDR3 protein: CSVAVGNTGELSF.

At least ten counts were recorded for this clonotype. The chain uses TRBV28 and TRBJ2-7, with D maybe TRBD1 (5 bases). Germline V gives CDR1 MDHEN, CDR2 SYDVKM. Trimming left V 1 base short and J 1 base short, with 11 bases between. The CDR3 totals 15 residues. The CDR3 spells CASSLLVSGSYEQYF. For the CDR3, the DNA is TGTGCCAGCAGTTTATTGGTGTCAGGGTCCTACGAGCAGTACTTC. Drawing the rest from reference TRBV28 and TRBJ2-7, the complete variable domain is DVKVTQSSRYLVKRTGEKVFLECVQDMDHENMFWYRQDPGLGLRLIYFSYDVKMKEKGDIPEGYSVSREKKERFSLILESASTNQTSMYLCASSLLVSGSYEQYFGPGTRLTVT.

On this clonotype: A read error may account for a junction end that differs from germline. This sequence joins TRBV11-2 and TRBJ1-2; maybe TRBD1 (5 bases). The CDR3 is 13 residues long. Per the germline V gene, CDR1 is SGHAT and CDR2 is FQNNGV. The CDR3 here is CDSSMTANYGYTF. In nucleotides, the CDR3 is TGTGACAGCAGCATGACAGCTAACTATGGCTACACCTTC.

Remarks on this clonotype: Likely a read error: the CDR3 ends without its conserved phenylalanine or tryptophan. The rearrangement links TRBV11-2 to TRBJ2-7, with D uncertain. Germline values: CDR1 SGHAT, CDR2 FQNNGV. The CDR3 runs 10 residues. CDR3 in amino acids: CPSSSNKQYL. The CDR3 DNA follows: TGTCCCAGCAGCTCCAACAAGCAGTACCTC.

The chain uses TRBV29-1 and TRBJ2-2; 7 bases align to TRBD2. The germline CDR1 and CDR2 sequences are SQVTM and ANQGSEA. The CDR3 consists of 16 residues. The CDR3 protein is CNAKPGQVERDGELFF. The CDR3 DNA sequence: TGCAACGCGAAACCGGGGCAGGTAGAGCGGGACGGGGAGCTGTTTTTT.

Of note for this clonotype: The junction differs from germline at one of its ends, possibly a read error. The gene calls are TRBV11-2 and TRBJ1-3; 7 bases align to TRBD1. This CDR3 is 13 amino acids long. Germline V gene sequence: CDR1 SGHAT, CDR2 FQNNGV. CDR3 coding DNA: TGTGCCAACAGCCGGACAGGAGGGAACACCATATATTTT. Translating gives CANSRTGGNTIYF. The whole variable domain, filled in from reference TRBV11-2 and TRBJ1-3, reads EAGVAQSPRYKIIEKRQSVAFWCNPISGHATLYWYQQILGQGPKLLIQFQNNGVVDDSQLPKDRFSAERLKGVDSTLKIQPAKLEDSAVYLCANSRTGGNTIYFGEGSWLTVV.

This CDR3 reads CASSLFSGEERESSDTQYF. The CDR3 DNA sequence: TGTGCCAGCAGTTTATTTTCTGGGGAGGAGCGGGAGAGCTCAGATACGCAGTATTTT. This chain links TRBV12-3 or TRBV12-4 with TRBJ2-3; 8 nucleotides agree with TRBD2. This CDR3 has 19 amino acids. V lost 2 bases to trimming and J lost 4 bases; unmatched junction nucleotides: 17.